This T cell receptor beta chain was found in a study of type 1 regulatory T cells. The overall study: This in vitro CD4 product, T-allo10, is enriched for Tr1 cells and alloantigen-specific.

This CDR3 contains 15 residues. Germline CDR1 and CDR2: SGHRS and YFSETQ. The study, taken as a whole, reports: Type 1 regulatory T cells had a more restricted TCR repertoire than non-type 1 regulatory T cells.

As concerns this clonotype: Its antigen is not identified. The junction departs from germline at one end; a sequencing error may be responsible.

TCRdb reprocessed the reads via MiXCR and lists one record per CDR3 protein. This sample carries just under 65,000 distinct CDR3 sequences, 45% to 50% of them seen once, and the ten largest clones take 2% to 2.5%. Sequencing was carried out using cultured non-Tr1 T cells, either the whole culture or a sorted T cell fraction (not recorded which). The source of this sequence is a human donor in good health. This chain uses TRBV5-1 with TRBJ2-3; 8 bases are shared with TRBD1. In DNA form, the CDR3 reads TGCTCCAGCAGCGTGACAGGGGCTAGCACAGATACGCAGTATTTT. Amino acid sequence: CSSSVTGASTDTQYF.